This T cell receptor beta chain appears in the sequencing data of a study of vaccination and CD4 T cells after COVID-19. At the level of the study: Following dose two, a median approximately 65 days (range 14 to 241) passed before post-vaccine samples were taken. Study-level results: Median numbers of SARS-CoV-2-reactive clonotypes increased from roughly 21 to 40 (not a significant change).

Treatment specified: roughly 10-day PBMC culture with coronavirus spike peptide pools or control peptides (ViraFEST assay). CD4+ T cells that came from the unexposed donor were collected before the COVID-19 pandemic (2011-2018). Days 3 and 7 saw half the medium swapped for fresh IL-2 medium. Where cells permitted, unexposed-donor CD4+ T cells were probed with SARS-CoV-2 S/N and four cold-coronavirus spikes. At the Johns Hopkins FTIC core, DNA taken from cultured CD4+ T cells was sequenced by way of the Oncomine TCR Beta short-read assay. TCRdb re-derived calls from the PCR reads in MiXCR, one entry per CDR3 protein. The sample holds thousands of distinct CDR3 sequences, approximately 34% seen once. This clonotype was detected once. Its antigen is still unknown. The CDR3 length is 16 residues. J lost 8 bases, V lost 7 bases, and 19 bases had no gene match.

The sequenced sample was CD4+ T cells from blood, cultured in vitro. The V call is TRBV12-3 or TRBV12-4, the J call TRBJ1-2; 7 nucleotides line up with TRBD1. The sequence was collected from a human donor in good health. This CDR3 is CASTRVPQGLNGGYTF. For the CDR3, the DNA is TGTGCCAGCACCCGCGTCCCACAGGGGCTCAATGGGGGCTACACCTTC.